This T cell receptor (beta chain) derives from a study of OX40 agonist ivuxolimab in advanced cancers. Study-level background: Mean age about 60 years, range 23 to 79; 82.7% male.

This clone was observed once. This CDR3 comprises 12 residues. The ends were cut back, 3 bases at V and 3 bases at J, with 3 bases in the middle. Germline V gene data show CDR1 as SGHTS and CDR2 as YDEGEE. Clones were read by immunoSEQ multiplex PCR, and TCRdb kept only the in-frame ones, dropping some. The sample has about 110,000 clones, roughly 90% seen once. The input for sequencing was CD4+ or CD8+ T cells sorted from blood, taken in a trial of the OX40 agonist ivuxolimab. The rearrangement joins TRBV5-8 to TRBJ1-4; D remains ambiguous. This TCR came from an adult with an advanced solid tumor such as melanoma, head and neck, liver or kidney cancer. CDR3 DNA sequence: TGTGCCAGCAGCTCACCTAATGAAAAACTGTTTTTT. Protein sequence: CASSSPNEKLFF.